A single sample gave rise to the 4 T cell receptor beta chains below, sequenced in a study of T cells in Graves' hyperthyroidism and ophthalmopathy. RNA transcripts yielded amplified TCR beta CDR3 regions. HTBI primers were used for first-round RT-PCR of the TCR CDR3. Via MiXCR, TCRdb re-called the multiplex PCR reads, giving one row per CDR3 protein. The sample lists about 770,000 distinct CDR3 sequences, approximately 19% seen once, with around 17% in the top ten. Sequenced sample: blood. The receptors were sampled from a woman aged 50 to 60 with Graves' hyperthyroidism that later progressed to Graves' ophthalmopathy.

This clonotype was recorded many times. This CDR3 is CASSPRALVGNEQFF. The CDR3 coding sequence is TGTGCCAGCAGTCCCAGGGCCCTGGTTGGCAATGAGCAGTTCTTC. The chain carries TRBV3-1 and TRBJ2-1; tentatively, D is TRBD1 (5 bases). The germline gives CDR1 LGHDT, CDR2 YNNKEL (reference sequence). The CDR3 has 15 amino acids. V lost 6 bases and J 6 bases, leaving 18 bases between the germline ends.

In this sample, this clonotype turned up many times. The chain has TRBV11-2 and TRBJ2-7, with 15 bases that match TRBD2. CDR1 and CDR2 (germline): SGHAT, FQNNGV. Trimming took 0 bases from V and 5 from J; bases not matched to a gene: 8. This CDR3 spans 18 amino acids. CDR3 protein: CASSLEPGTSGGIDEQYF. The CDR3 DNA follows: TGTGCCAGCAGCTTAGAACCGGGGACTAGCGGGGGGATCGACGAGCAGTACTTC.

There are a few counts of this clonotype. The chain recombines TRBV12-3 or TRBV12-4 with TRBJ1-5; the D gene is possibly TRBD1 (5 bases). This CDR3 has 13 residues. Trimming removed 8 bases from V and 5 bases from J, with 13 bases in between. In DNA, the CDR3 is TGTGCCAGCGGGGACGGGGGTGATCAGCCCCAGCATTTT. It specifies CASGDGGDQPQHF.

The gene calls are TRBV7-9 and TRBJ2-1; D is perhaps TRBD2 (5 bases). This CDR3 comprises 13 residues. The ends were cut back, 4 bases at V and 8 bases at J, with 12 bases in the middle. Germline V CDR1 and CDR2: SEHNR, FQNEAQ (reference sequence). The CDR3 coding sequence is TGTGCCAGCAGCTACCCGGGGAGCTATGAGCAGTTCTTC. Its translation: CASSYPGSYEQFF.